These T cell receptor beta chains were read from a single sample in a study of radiotherapy plus CTLA-4 blockade in lung cancer. The protocol was immunoSEQ multiplex PCR, while the TCRdb copy is restricted to in-frame clones and leaves out a portion. The sample holds approximately 48,000 clones, just under 85% seen once. The starting material was peripheral blood, obtained from a patient treated with radiotherapy plus ipilimumab. Receptors originate from a human donor with non-small cell lung cancer whose response to radiotherapy plus ipilimumab could not be evaluated. The CDR3 runs from the conserved cysteine through the conserved F or W. D genes are given only for firm matches. Only some rows state a clone size, as once, few, many or a class for expanded clones.

j_call: TRBJ2-3
clone_size: -
d_call: TRBD1
v_call: TRBV4-2
cdr3_nt: TGTGCCAGCAGCCAAGGGGACAGGGTCAATACGCAGTATTTT
cdr3_aa: CASSQGDRVNTQYF

j_call: TRBJ1-1
clone_size: -
d_call: -
v_call: TRBV28
cdr3_nt: TGTGCCAGCAGTACAGGGTGGGGCACTGAAGCTTTCTTT
cdr3_aa: CASSTGWGTEAFF

j_call: TRBJ1-2
clone_size: -
d_call: -
v_call: TRBV9
cdr3_nt: TGTGCCAGCAGCCCCCTGGACAGCGGAACTTATGGCTACACCTTC
cdr3_aa: CASSPLDSGTYGYTF

j_call: TRBJ2-7
clone_size: once
d_call: TRBD1
v_call: TRBV9
cdr3_nt: TGTGCCAGCAGCCTGACAGGGAGCTCCTACGAGCAGTACTTC
cdr3_aa: CASSLTGSSYEQYF

j_call: TRBJ2-3
clone_size: -
d_call: TRBD1
v_call: TRBV5-1
cdr3_nt: TGCGTCAGCGCCTCGCAGGGGGGCACAGATACGCAGTATTTT
cdr3_aa: CVSASQGGTDTQYF

j_call: TRBJ1-3
clone_size: -
d_call: -
v_call: TRBV28
cdr3_nt: TGTGCCAGCGCTACGGGGTTCAGTGGAAACACCATATATTTT
cdr3_aa: CASATGFSGNTIYF

j_call: TRBJ2-5
clone_size: few
d_call: -
v_call: TRBV7-6
cdr3_nt: TGTGCCAGCAGCTCACAAGAGACCCAGTACTTC
cdr3_aa: CASSSQETQYF

j_call: TRBJ2-2
clone_size: -
d_call: -
v_call: TRBV7-2
cdr3_nt: TGTGCCAGCAGCTTAGTGCGGTTCGTTCCGAACACCGGGGAGCTGTTTTTT
cdr3_aa: CASSLVRFVPNTGELFF

j_call: TRBJ1-2
clone_size: -
d_call: TRBD1
v_call: TRBV2
cdr3_nt: TGTGCCAGCAGTCCCATACGAGTGGTTACAGGGGGCGGTGGCTACACCTTC
cdr3_aa: CASSPIRVVTGGGGYTF

j_call: TRBJ1-1
clone_size: few
d_call: -
v_call: TRBV28
cdr3_nt: TGTGCCAGCAGTTTAGGGAGGGATGCTGAAGCTTTCTTT
cdr3_aa: CASSLGRDAEAFF

j_call: TRBJ2-3
clone_size: -
d_call: TRBD1
v_call: TRBV4-3
cdr3_nt: TGCGCCAGCAGCCAAGATACGGCAGGGGGCATCCCAGATACGCAGTATTTT
cdr3_aa: CASSQDTAGGIPDTQYF

j_call: TRBJ1-2
clone_size: -
d_call: -
v_call: TRBV7-9
cdr3_nt: TGTGCCAGCAGCTTAGGCCCTGGGCAGGGTGGCTACACCTTC
cdr3_aa: CASSLGPGQGGYTF

j_call: TRBJ1-2
clone_size: once
d_call: -
v_call: TRBV28
cdr3_nt: TGTGCCAGCAGCGGACAGAACTATGGCTACACCTTC
cdr3_aa: CASSGQNYGYTF

j_call: TRBJ1-5
clone_size: -
d_call: TRBD1
v_call: TRBV7-9
cdr3_nt: TGTGCCAGCAGCCTAACAGGGGGGAGCCATCAGCCCCAGCATTTT
cdr3_aa: CASSLTGGSHQPQHF

j_call: TRBJ2-5
clone_size: -
d_call: TRBD2
v_call: TRBV5-4
cdr3_nt: TGTGCCAGCAGCCGCTCCGGAGCGGGAGTGGGAGAGACCCAGTACTTC
cdr3_aa: CASSRSGAGVGETQYF

j_call: TRBJ2-1
clone_size: -
d_call: -
v_call: TRBV29-1
cdr3_nt: TGCAGCGTTGTTAACTCCGTGGGGATCAGGGTCCATGAGCAGTTCTTC
cdr3_aa: CSVVNSVGIRVHEQFF

j_call: TRBJ2-3
clone_size: -
d_call: -
v_call: TRBV10-3
cdr3_nt: TGTGCCAGCATGGTAGCAGATACGCAGTATTTT
cdr3_aa: CASMVADTQYF

j_call: TRBJ2-7
clone_size: -
d_call: TRBD1
v_call: TRBV6-6
cdr3_nt: TGTGCCAGCAGTTACCACGGGACAGACCTTTACGAGCAGTACTTC
cdr3_aa: CASSYHGTDLYEQYF

j_call: TRBJ2-2
clone_size: -
d_call: TRBD2
v_call: TRBV4-3
cdr3_nt: TGCGCCAGCAGCCTTGGACTAGCACCCGGGGAGCTGTTTTTT
cdr3_aa: CASSLGLAPGELFF

j_call: TRBJ1-1
clone_size: -
d_call: -
v_call: TRBV7-8
cdr3_nt: TGTGCCAGCAGCTTAAGGCGCCTAGTGAACACTGAAGCTTTCTTT
cdr3_aa: CASSLRRLVNTEAFF

j_call: TRBJ1-5
clone_size: -
d_call: -
v_call: TRBV7-2
cdr3_nt: TGTGCCAGCAGCCCGGACATGCTTCTGGCCCAGCATTTT
cdr3_aa: CASSPDMLLAQHF

j_call: TRBJ1-1
clone_size: -
d_call: -
v_call: TRBV2
cdr3_nt: TGTGCCAGCAGTGAATTATCCCTCGGCCGGGTTAGCACTGAAGCTTTCTTT
cdr3_aa: CASSELSLGRVSTEAFF

j_call: TRBJ1-2
clone_size: -
d_call: -
v_call: TRBV5-4
cdr3_nt: TGTGCCAGCAGCACTACAGGAATTACTAACTATGGCTACACCTTC
cdr3_aa: CASSTTGITNYGYTF

j_call: TRBJ2-1
clone_size: -
d_call: -
v_call: TRBV7-7
cdr3_nt: TGTGCTAGCAGCTTTTCGGGGGATGAGCAGTTCTTC
cdr3_aa: CASSFSGDEQFF

j_call: TRBJ1-2
clone_size: -
d_call: TRBD1
v_call: TRBV11-2
cdr3_nt: TGTGCCAGCAGCCAGGACAGGACCCGAGGCTACACCTTC
cdr3_aa: CASSQDRTRGYTF

j_call: TRBJ1-2
clone_size: few
d_call: -
v_call: TRBV4-3
cdr3_nt: TGCGCCAGCAGCCGCGAAACGGCAGGAAGGGGGAACTATGGCTACACCTTC
cdr3_aa: CASSRETAGRGNYGYTF

j_call: TRBJ2-3
clone_size: -
d_call: TRBD2
v_call: TRBV28
cdr3_nt: TGTGCCAGCAGTTTACTAGGGGAGGGGATGGAGCAGTATTTT
cdr3_aa: CASSLLGEGMEQYF

j_call: TRBJ2-7
clone_size: few
d_call: -
v_call: TRBV4-3
cdr3_nt: TGCGCCAGCAGCCAAGATGACGGGAGCGCCTACGAGCAGTACTTC
cdr3_aa: CASSQDDGSAYEQYF

j_call: TRBJ2-3
clone_size: -
d_call: -
v_call: TRBV18
cdr3_nt: TGTGCCAGCTCACTCCGGGACACAGATACGCAGTATTTT
cdr3_aa: CASSLRDTDTQYF

j_call: TRBJ2-7
clone_size: -
d_call: -
v_call: TRBV6-1
cdr3_nt: TGTGCCAGCAGTGAAGCGGACGACGGCGAAAGGGGCTACGAGCAGTACTTC
cdr3_aa: CASSEADDGERGYEQYF

j_call: TRBJ1-2
clone_size: -
d_call: -
v_call: TRBV28
cdr3_nt: TGTGCCAGCAGAGTTACAGGGAACCCTTATGGCTACACCTTC
cdr3_aa: CASRVTGNPYGYTF

j_call: TRBJ2-3
clone_size: -
d_call: TRBD1
v_call: TRBV5-1
cdr3_nt: TGCGCCAGCAGGGGGACAGGGGACACAGATACGCAGTATTTT
cdr3_aa: CASRGTGDTDTQYF

j_call: TRBJ1-2
clone_size: -
d_call: TRBD1
v_call: TRBV27
cdr3_nt: TGTGCCAGCAGTGCTACGGGACAGGGGGCGACCCGCTATGGCTACACCTTC
cdr3_aa: CASSATGQGATRYGYTF

j_call: TRBJ2-6
clone_size: -
d_call: -
v_call: TRBV19
cdr3_nt: TGTGCCAGTAGTCGTGTGGCAGGGATCTCCCTCTCTGGGGCCAACGTCCTGACTTTC
cdr3_aa: CASSRVAGISLSGANVLTF

j_call: TRBJ1-3
clone_size: -
d_call: TRBD1
v_call: TRBV4-3
cdr3_nt: TGCGCCAGCAGCCCTGGGACAGCAGTAGGAAACACCATATATTTT
cdr3_aa: CASSPGTAVGNTIYF

j_call: TRBJ1-1
clone_size: -
d_call: TRBD1
v_call: TRBV5-1
cdr3_nt: TGCGCCAGCAGCTCCAAATACGACAGGGCGGCCACTGAAGCTTTCTTT
cdr3_aa: CASSSKYDRAATEAFF

j_call: TRBJ2-7
clone_size: -
d_call: TRBD1
v_call: TRBV7-2
cdr3_nt: TGTGCCAGCAGCTTAGGGGACAGGAGCTACGAGCAGTACTTC
cdr3_aa: CASSLGDRSYEQYF

j_call: TRBJ2-7
clone_size: -
d_call: TRBD1
v_call: TRBV2
cdr3_nt: TGTGCCAGCAGCCGGGACAGCTCCTACGAGCAGTACTTC
cdr3_aa: CASSRDSSYEQYF

j_call: TRBJ1-3
clone_size: few
d_call: -
v_call: TRBV7-7
cdr3_nt: TGTGCTAGCACCTGCCAAGGGTCAGCTCGGAGGAGATCTGGAAACACCATATATTTT
cdr3_aa: CASTCQGSARRRSGNTIYF

j_call: TRBJ2-1
clone_size: -
d_call: -
v_call: TRBV4-2
cdr3_nt: TGTGCCAGCAGCCAAGACCCGACTGGCAATGAGCAGTTCTTC
cdr3_aa: CASSQDPTGNEQFF

j_call: TRBJ2-7
clone_size: -
d_call: -
v_call: TRBV14
cdr3_nt: TGTGCCAGCAGCCAAGGGACAGTTCGCCTCTACGAGCAGTACTTC
cdr3_aa: CASSQGTVRLYEQYF